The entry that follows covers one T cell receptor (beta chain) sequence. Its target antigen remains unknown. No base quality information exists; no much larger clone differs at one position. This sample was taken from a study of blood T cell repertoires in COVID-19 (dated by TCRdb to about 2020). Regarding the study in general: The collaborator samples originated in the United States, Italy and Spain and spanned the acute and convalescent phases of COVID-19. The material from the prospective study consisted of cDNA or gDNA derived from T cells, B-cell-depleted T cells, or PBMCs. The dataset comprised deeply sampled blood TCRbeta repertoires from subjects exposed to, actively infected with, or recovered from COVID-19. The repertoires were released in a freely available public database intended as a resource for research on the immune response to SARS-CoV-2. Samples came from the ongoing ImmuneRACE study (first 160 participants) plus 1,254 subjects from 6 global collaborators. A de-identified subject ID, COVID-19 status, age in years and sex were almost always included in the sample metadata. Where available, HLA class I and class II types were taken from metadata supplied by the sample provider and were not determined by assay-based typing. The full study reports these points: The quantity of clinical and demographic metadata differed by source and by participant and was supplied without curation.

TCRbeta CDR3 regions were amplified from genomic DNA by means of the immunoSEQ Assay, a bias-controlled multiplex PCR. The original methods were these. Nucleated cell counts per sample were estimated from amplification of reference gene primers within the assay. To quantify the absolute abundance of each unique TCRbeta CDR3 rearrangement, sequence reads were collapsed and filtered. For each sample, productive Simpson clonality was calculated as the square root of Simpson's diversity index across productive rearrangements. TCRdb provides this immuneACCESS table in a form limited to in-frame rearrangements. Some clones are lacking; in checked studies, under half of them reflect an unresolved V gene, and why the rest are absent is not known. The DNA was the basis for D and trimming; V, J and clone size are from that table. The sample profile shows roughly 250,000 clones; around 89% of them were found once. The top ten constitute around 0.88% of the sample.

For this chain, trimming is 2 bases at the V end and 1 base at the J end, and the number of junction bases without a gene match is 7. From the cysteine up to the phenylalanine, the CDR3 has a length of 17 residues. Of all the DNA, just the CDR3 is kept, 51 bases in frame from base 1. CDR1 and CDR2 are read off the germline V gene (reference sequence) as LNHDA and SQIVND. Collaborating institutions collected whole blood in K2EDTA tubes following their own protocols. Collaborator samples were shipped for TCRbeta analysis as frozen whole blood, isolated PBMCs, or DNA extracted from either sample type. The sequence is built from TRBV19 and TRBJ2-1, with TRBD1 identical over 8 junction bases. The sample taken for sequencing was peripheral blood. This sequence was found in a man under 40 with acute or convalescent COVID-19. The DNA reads TGTGCCAGTAGTATAACTCGGACAGGGATATCCTACAATGAGCAGTTCTTC. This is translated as CASSITRTGISYNEQFF.